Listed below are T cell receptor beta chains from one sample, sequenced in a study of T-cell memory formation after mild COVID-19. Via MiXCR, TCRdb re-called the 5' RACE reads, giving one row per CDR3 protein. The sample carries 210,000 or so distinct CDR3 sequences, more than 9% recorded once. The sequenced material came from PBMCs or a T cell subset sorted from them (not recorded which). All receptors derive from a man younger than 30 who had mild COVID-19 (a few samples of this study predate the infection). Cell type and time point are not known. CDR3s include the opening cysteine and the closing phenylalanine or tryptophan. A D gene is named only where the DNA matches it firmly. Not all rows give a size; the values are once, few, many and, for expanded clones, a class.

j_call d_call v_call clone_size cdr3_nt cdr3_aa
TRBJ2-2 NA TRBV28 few TGTGCCAGCCAAACCACAGGGTACACCGGGGAGCTGTTTTTT CASQTTGYTGELFF
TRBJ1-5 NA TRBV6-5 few TGTGCCAGCAGTAGGGACCGGGAGATGGTTCAGCCCCAGCATTTT CASSRDREMVQPQHF
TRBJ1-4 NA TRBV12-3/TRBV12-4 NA TGTGCCAGCAGTCCCCCTTCAGGTTCGAATGAAAAACTGTTTTTT CASSPPSGSNEKLFF
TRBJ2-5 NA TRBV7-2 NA TGTGCCAGCCGCGAGGGGGGGGGGCTAGAGACCCAGTACTTC CASREGGGLETQYF
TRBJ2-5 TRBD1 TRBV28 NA TGTGCCAGCAGTTCGTGGACAGGGGGTACAAAAGAGACCCAGTACTTC CASSSWTGGTKETQYF
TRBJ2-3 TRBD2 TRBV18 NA TGTGCCAGCTCACTCAATTCGGCGGGGGGCACAGATACGCAGTATTTT CASSLNSAGGTDTQYF
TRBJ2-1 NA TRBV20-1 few TGCAGTGCTAGAGACCCGAGGGGTCGGGCGAACAATGAGCAGTTCTTC CSARDPRGRANNEQFF
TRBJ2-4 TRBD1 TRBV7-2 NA TGTGCCAGCAGCCTTTCCGAGACAGGGAAGTTATCGTACTTC CASSLSETGKLSYF
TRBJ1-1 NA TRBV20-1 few TGCAGTGCTAGTGAACAGCAGAACACTGAAGCTTTCTTT CSASEQQNTEAFF
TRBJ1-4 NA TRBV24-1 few TGTGCCACCTCGAGCGCAACTAATGAAAAACTGTTTTTT CATSSATNEKLFF